This T cell receptor beta chain came from a study of patients and donors after allogeneic stem cell transplantation. This CDR3 comprises 17 residues. Germline assignment: CDR1 DFQATT and CDR2 SNEGSKA (reference sequence). V shed 1 base, J shed 0 bases, and the junction held 4 bases outside the gene matches. TCRdb re-derived calls from the RT-PCR reads in MiXCR, one entry per CDR3 protein. The sample carries 400,000 to 450,000 distinct CDR3 sequences, 15% to 20% recorded once. Sequenced material: blood, either unsorted or a sorted T cell fraction (not recorded which). The source of this sequence is a human donor who was either an allogeneic HSCT recipient or a stem cell or donor lymphocyte infusion donor (not recorded which). It is not recorded whose cells these are; they may come from a transplant donor. V usage is TRBV20-1 and J usage is TRBJ2-4, with TRBD2 identical over 12 bases. This CDR3 is CSARGLAGAPAKNIQYF. The CDR3 DNA is TGCAGTGCTAGAGGACTAGCGGGGGCCCCAGCCAAAAACATTCAGTACTTC.